This T cell receptor (beta chain) was documented in a study of shared clonotypes between healthy human individuals. Study conclusions and caveats: An anticipated effect of sequencing depth on clonotype sharing among donors was recognized. When naive CD4 clonotypes were compared across a few donors, around 4.6% were shared. Generation probabilities of non-shared clonotypes were lower (relative to those shared by all four donors).

CD8 cells regarded as naive lacked CD45RO, were positively chosen for CCR7, and omitted terminally differentiated effector memory CD45RA+ cells. Germline V CDR1 and CDR2: SQVTM, ANQGSEA. The length of the CDR3 is 15 residues. Trimming cost V 4 bases and J 0 bases, with 13 bases left between them. Comment on this clone: The antigen remains undetermined.

Deep-level settings were used for running the assay. Profiling relied on immunoSEQ multiplex PCR, and the TCRdb table lists in-frame clones only, not all of them. Of about 2.1 million clones listed, 80% to 95% are singletons. The source material was naive CD8+ T cells from PBMCs. The sequence was obtained from a man between 18 and 35 years old in good health. Some clones in this sample may be carry-over from other donors' samples. J is TRBJ2-1 and V is TRBV29-1, with D unclear. This CDR3 reads CSVVGHRSSYNEQFF. CDR3 sequence (DNA): TGCAGCGTTGTCGGGCATAGGAGCTCCTACAATGAGCAGTTCTTC.